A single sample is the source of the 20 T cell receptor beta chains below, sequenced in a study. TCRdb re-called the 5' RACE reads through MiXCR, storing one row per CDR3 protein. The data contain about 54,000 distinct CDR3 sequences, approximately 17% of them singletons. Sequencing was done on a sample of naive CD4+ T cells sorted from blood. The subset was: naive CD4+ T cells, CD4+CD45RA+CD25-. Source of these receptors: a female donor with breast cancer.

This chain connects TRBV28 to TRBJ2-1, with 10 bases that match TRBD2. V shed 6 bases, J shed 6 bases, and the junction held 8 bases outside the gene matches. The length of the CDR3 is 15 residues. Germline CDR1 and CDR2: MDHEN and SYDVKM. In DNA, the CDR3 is TGTGCCAGCAGCCAAGGATCTAGCGGGGGCAATGAGCAGTTCTTC. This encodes CASSQGSSGGNEQFF. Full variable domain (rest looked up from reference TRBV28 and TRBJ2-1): DVKVTQSSRYLVKRTGEKVFLECVQDMDHENMFWYRQDPGLGLRLIYFSYDVKMKEKGDIPEGYSVSREKKERFSLILESASTNQTSMYLCASSQGSSGGNEQFFGPGTRLTVL.

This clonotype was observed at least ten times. The CDR3 is CASSPGQEATYQPQHF. CDR3 nucleotides: TGTGCCAGCAGTCCGGGACAGGAAGCCACCTATCAGCCCCAGCATTTT. The rearrangement uses TRBV12-3 or TRBV12-4 and TRBJ1-5; TRBD1 aligns across 8 bases. Trimming took 5 bases from V and 5 from J; bases not matched to a gene: 11. The CDR3 has 16 residues.

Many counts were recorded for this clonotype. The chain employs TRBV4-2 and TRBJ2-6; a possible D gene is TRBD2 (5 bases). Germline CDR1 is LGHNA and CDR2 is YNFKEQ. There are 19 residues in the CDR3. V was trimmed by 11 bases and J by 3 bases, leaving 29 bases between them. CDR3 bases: TGTGCCGCCAGCGACACCCCCCCGGGATCATGGGGTGGGGCCAACGTCCTGACTTTC. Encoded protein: CAASDTPPGSWGGANVLTF.

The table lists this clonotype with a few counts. This CDR3 reads CASRRQVDNSPLHF. The DNA of the CDR3 is TGTGCCAGTAGACGACAGGTTGATAATTCACCCCTCCACTTT. The chain carries TRBV19 and TRBJ1-6, with D perhaps matching TRBD1 (6 bases). This CDR3 region has 14 residues. V was shortened by 6 bases and J by 5 bases, with 11 bases between the two germline ends. Germline CDR1 and CDR2: LNHDA and SQIVND (reference sequence).

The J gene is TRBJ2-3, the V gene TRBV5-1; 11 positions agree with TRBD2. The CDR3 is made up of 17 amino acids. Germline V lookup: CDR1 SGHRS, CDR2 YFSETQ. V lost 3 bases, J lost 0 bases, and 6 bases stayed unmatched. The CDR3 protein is CASSSGTSGHSTDTQYF. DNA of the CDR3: TGCGCCAGCAGCTCCGGGACTAGCGGACACAGCACAGATACGCAGTATTTT.

In DNA form, the CDR3 reads TGTGCCAGCAGCTCCGACAGCGGGGAGTTTTACGAGCAGTACTTC. It encodes CASSSDSGEFYEQYF. The chain carries TRBV7-2 and TRBJ2-7; 7 bases line up with TRBD2. Unmatched junction bases numbered 10, after V lost 4 bases and J lost 4 bases. In germline, CDR1 is SGHTA, CDR2 FQGNSA. This CDR3 has 15 amino acids.

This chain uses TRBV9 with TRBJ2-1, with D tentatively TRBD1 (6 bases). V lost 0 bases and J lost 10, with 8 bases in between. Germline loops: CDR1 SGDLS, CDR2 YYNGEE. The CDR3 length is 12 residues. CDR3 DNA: TGTGCCAGCAGCGTAGCAAGGGGGGAGCAGTTCTTC. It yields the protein CASSVARGEQFF.

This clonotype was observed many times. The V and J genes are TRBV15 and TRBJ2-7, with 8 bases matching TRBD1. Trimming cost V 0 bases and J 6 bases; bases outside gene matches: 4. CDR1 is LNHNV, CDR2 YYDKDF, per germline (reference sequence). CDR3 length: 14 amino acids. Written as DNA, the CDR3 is TGTGCCACCAGCAGAGATTTGGACAGGGTCGAGCAGTACTTC. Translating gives CATSRDLDRVEQYF. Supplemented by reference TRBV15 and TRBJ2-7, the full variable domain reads DAMVIQNPRYQVTQFGKPVTLSCSQTLNHNVMYWYQQKSSQAPKLLFHYYDKDFNNEADTPDNFQSRRPNTSFCFLDIRSPGLGDTAMYLCATSRDLDRVEQYFGPGTRLTVT.

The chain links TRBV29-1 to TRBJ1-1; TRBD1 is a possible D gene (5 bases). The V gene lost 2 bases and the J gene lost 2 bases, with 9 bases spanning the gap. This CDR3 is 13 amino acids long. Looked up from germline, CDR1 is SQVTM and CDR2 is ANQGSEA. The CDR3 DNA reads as TGCAGCGTTGAACGGGGGTTTAACACTGAAGCTTTCTTT. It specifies CSVERGFNTEAFF.

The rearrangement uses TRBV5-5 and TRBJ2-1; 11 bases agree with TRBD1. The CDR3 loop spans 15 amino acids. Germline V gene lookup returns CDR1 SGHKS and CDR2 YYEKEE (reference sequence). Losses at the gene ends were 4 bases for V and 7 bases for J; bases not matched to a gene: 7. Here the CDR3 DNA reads TGTGCCAGCAGCCGGCCCGGGACAGGGGGGAATGAGCAGTTCTTC. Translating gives CASSRPGTGGNEQFF.

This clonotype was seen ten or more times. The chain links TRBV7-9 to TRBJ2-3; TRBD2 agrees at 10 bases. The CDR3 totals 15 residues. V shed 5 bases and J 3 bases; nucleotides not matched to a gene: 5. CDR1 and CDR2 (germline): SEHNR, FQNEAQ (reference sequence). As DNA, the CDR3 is TGTGCCAGCAGCAAAGCGGGACTAGCGACAGATACGCAGTATTTT. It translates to CASSKAGLATDTQYF. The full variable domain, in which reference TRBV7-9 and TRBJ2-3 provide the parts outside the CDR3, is DTGVSQNPRHKITKRGQNVTFRCDPISEHNRLYWYRQTLGQGPEFLTYFQNEAQLEKSRLLSDRFSAERPKGSFSTLEIQRTEQGDSAMYLCASSKAGLATDTQYFGPGTRLTVL.

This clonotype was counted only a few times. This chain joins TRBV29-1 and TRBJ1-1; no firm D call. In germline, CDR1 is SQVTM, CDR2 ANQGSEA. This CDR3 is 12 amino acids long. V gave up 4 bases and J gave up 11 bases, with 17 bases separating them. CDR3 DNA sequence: TGCAGCGTTGGTGGATCTGGAGGTACGGCTTTCTTT. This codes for CSVGGSGGTAFF. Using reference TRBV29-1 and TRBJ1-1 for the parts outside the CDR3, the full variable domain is SAVISQKPSRDICQRGTSLTIQCQVDSQVTMMFWYRQQPGQSLTLIATANQGSEATYESGFVIDKFPISRPNLTFSTLTVSNMSPEDSSIYLCSVGGSGGTAFFGQGTRLTVV.

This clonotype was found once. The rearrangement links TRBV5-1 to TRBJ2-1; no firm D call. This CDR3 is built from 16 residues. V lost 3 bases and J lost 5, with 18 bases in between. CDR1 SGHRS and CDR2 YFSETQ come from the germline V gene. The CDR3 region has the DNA TGCGCCAGCAGCTCGACTGGCGCATCCATAAACAATGAGCAGTTCTTC. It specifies CASSSTGASINNEQFF. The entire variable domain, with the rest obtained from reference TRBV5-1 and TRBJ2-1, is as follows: KAGVTQTPRYLIKTRGQQVTLSCSPISGHRSVSWYQQTPGQGLQFLFEYFSETQRNKGNFPGRFSGRQFSNSRSEMNVSTLELGDSALYLCASSSTGASINNEQFFGPGTRLTVL.

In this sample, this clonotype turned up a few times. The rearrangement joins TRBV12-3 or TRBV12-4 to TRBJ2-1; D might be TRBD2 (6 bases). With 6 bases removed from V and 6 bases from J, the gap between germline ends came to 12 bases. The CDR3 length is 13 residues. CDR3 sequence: CASSLGLSNEQFF. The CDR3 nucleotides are TGTGCCAGCAGCCTTGGACTATCCAATGAGCAGTTCTTC.

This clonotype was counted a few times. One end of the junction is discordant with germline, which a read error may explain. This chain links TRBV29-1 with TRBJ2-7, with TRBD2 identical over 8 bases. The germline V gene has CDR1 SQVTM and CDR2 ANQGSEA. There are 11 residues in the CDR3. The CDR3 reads CSAFTGRELYF. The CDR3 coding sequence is TGCAGCGCTTTCACCGGGAGGGAGCTGTACTTC.

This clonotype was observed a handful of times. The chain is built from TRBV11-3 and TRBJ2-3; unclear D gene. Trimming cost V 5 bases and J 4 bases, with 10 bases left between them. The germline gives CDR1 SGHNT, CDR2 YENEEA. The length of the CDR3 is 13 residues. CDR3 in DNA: TGTGCCAGCAGCCTGAGAAGGGCAGATACGCAGTATTTT. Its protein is CASSLRRADTQYF. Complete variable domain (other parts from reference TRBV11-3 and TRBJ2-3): EAGVVQSPRYKIIEKKQPVAFWCNPISGHNTLYWYLQNLGQGPELLIRYENEEAVDDSQLPKDRFSAERLKGVDSTLKIQPAELGDSAVYLCASSLRRADTQYFGPGTRLTVL.

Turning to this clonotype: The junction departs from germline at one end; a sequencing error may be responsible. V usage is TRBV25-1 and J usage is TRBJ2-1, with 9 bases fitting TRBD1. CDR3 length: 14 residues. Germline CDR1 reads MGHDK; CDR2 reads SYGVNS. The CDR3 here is CASSRDRESHEQLF. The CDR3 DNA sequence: TGTGCCAGCAGCCGGGACAGGGAAAGCCATGAGCAGCTCTTC.

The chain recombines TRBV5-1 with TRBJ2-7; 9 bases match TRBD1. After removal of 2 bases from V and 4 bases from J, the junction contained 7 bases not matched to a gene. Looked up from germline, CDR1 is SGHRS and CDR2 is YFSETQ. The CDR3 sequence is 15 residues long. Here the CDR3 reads CASSLQGASVYEQYF. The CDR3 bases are TGCGCCAGCAGCTTACAGGGGGCGAGTGTGTACGAGCAGTACTTC.

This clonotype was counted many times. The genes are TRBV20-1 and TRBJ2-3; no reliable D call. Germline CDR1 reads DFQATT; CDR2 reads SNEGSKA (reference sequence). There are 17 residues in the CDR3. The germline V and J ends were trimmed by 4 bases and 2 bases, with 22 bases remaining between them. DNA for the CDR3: TGCAGTGCTACAAGAAATGGTGGCGGAACCTACACAGATACGCAGTATTTT. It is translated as CSATRNGGGTYTDTQYF.

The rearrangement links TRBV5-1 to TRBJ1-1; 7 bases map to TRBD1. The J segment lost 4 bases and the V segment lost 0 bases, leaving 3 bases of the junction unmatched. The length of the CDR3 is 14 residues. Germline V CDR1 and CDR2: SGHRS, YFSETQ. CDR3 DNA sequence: TGCGCCAGCAGCTTGGACAGGGGAGGCACTGAAGCTTTCTTT. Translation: CASSLDRGGTEAFF. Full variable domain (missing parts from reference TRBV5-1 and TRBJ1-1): KAGVTQTPRYLIKTRGQQVTLSCSPISGHRSVSWYQQTPGQGLQFLFEYFSETQRNKGNFPGRFSGRQFSNSRSEMNVSTLELGDSALYLCASSLDRGGTEAFFGQGTRLTVV.